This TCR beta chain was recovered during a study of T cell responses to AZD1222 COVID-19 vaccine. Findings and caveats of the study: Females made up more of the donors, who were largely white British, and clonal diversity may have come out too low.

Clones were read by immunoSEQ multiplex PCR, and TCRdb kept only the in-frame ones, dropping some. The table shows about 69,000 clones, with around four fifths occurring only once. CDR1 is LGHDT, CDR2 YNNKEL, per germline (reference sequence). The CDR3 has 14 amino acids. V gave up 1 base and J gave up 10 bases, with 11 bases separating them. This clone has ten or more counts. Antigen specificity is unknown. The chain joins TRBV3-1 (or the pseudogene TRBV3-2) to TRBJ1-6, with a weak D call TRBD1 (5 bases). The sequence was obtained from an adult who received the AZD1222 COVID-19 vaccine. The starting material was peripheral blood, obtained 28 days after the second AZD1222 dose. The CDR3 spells CASSQVGRDSPLHF. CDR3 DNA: TGTGCCAGCAGCCAAGTGGGGAGGGACTCACCCCTCCACTTT.